What follows are 11 T cell receptor beta chains derived from one specimen sequenced in a study of cytomegalovirus exposure and HLA in healthy donors. Data came from immunoSEQ multiplex PCR; TCRdb stores just in-frame clones and leaves some out. The sample shows tens of thousands of clones, under 98% of them seen only once. Sequencing input: PBMCs. These receptors were collected from a man aged 25-40 years in good health and CMV-seropositive.

This rearrangement joins TRBV4-2 to TRBJ2-1; 10 bases map to TRBD2. The germline V gene encodes CDR1 LGHNA and CDR2 YNFKEQ. The CDR3 is made up of 16 amino acids. J was trimmed by 5 bases and V by 0 bases; bases with no gene match: 4. DNA for the CDR3: TGTGCCAGCAGCCAAGACGGGACTAGCGCAAACAATGAGCAGTTCTTC. This translates into CASSQDGTSANNEQFF.

The V and J genes are TRBV25-1 and TRBJ1-2, with D possibly being TRBD1 (5 bases). Trimming shortened V by 7 bases and J by 7 bases, and 16 bases separated the two germline ends. The CDR3 is 13 residues long. In germline, CDR1 is MGHDK, CDR2 SYGVNS. The CDR3: CASIREGLGGYTF. DNA of the CDR3: TGTGCCAGCATCAGGGAGGGTTTAGGTGGCTACACCTTC.

The chain uses TRBV27 and TRBJ1-1; TRBD1 agrees at 8 bases. Germline values: CDR1 MNHEY, CDR2 SMNVEV (reference sequence). The V and J ends lost 1 base and 5 bases, in that order; junction bases with no gene match: 3. The CDR3 runs 14 residues. The CDR3 reads CASSLLQGATEAFF. CDR3 DNA sequence: TGTGCCAGCAGTTTATTGCAGGGGGCGACTGAAGCTTTCTTT.

V and J are TRBV27 and TRBJ2-3; TRBD1 agrees at 8 bases. V lost 6 bases and J lost 6; bases outside the gene matches: 11. The germline gives CDR1 MNHEY, CDR2 SMNVEV (reference sequence). The CDR3 loop spans 15 amino acids. CDR3 coding DNA: TGTGCCAGCAGCCATGGACAGGGACAAGGGGATACGCAGTATTTT. Translated: CASSHGQGQGDTQYF.

J is TRBJ2-7 and V is TRBV18; 8 bases line up with TRBD2. Germline V gives CDR1 KGHSH, CDR2 LQKENI. The length of the CDR3 is 13 residues. V trimming: 3 bases; J trimming: 3 bases; junction bases outside the gene matches: 1. CDR3 amino acids: CASSPTSDYEQYF. In DNA form, the CDR3 reads TGTGCCAGCTCACCGACTAGCGACTACGAGCAGTACTTC.

As concerns this clone: At one end the junction does not follow the germline gene, possibly because of a read error. This chain joins TRBV11-2 and TRBJ2-7; D may be TRBD1 (5 bases). Germline V gene lookup returns CDR1 SGHAT and CDR2 FQNNGV. This CDR3 has 15 residues. Here the CDR3 DNA reads TGTGCCAGCAGCTTAGTCACAGGTATATCCTTCGAGCAGTACTTC. Residues: CASSLVTGISFEQYF.

The chain is built from TRBV19 and TRBJ2-7; 10 bases fit TRBD1. This CDR3 spans 14 amino acids. The V gene end was trimmed by 6 bases and the J gene end by 6 bases; junction bases not matched to a gene: 8. Germline CDR1 and CDR2: LNHDA and SQIVND (reference sequence). CDR3 sequence reads: CASRLTGGSGEQYF. DNA for the CDR3: TGTGCCAGTAGGCTGACAGGGGGCTCGGGCGAGCAGTACTTC.

The V gene is TRBV9, the J gene TRBJ2-1; possible D gene TRBD2, 7 bases. V was clipped by 0 bases and J by 7 bases, with 14 bases between them. CDR1 and CDR2 (germline): SGDLS, YYNGEE. This CDR3 is built from 15 residues. The CDR3 sequence: CASSVDGGQGNEQFF. The CDR3 DNA sequence: TGTGCCAGCAGCGTAGACGGGGGGCAGGGGAATGAGCAGTTCTTC. Complete variable domain (other parts from reference TRBV9 and TRBJ2-1): DSGVTQTPKHLITATGQRVTLRCSPRSGDLSVYWYQQSLDQGLQFLIQYYNGEERAKGNILERFSAQQFPDLHSELNLSSLELGDSALYFCASSVDGGQGNEQFFGPGTRLTVL.

This rearrangement joins TRBV4-2 to TRBJ2-7; TRBD2 might be the D (5 bases). The CDR3 has 14 amino acids. Germline V gene sequence: CDR1 LGHNA, CDR2 YNFKEQ. Trimming took 0 bases from V and 5 from J, leaving 11 bases between them. CDR3 region: CASSQDSGRDEQYF. CDR3 DNA: TGTGCCAGCAGCCAAGACTCTGGGAGAGACGAGCAGTACTTC.

The rearrangement uses TRBV6-1 and TRBJ1-2; D gene ambiguous. V lost 5 bases to trimming and J lost 0 bases, with 13 bases between them. In germline, CDR1 is MNHNS, CDR2 SASEGT. This CDR3 has 15 amino acids. The CDR3 spells CASSLEAAPNYGYTF. The CDR3, as DNA: TGTGCCAGCAGTCTCGAGGCAGCCCCTAACTATGGCTACACCTTC.

The CDR3 region has the DNA TGTGCCAGCAGCTCGGGACAGGGAGGAGCCTACGAGCAGTACTTC. As protein: CASSSGQGGAYEQYF. J is TRBJ2-7 and V is TRBV5-4; TRBD1 matches 9 bases. This CDR3 contains 15 residues. CDR1 is SGHNT and CDR2 is YYREEE in the germline V gene (reference sequence). Trimming at V came to 3 bases and at J to 2 bases, leaving 6 bases not matched to a gene.